The 30 T cell receptor beta chains below come from one sample, sequenced in a study of T cell responses to AZD1222 COVID-19 vaccine. Some clones are missing from TCRdb's copy, which holds only in-frame ones; the method was immunoSEQ multiplex PCR. The table lists around 80,000 clones, about 85% of them singletons. The source was peripheral blood, collected 28 days after the second AZD1222 dose. The receptors were gathered from an adult who received the AZD1222 COVID-19 vaccine.

The chain has TRBV5-1 and TRBJ1-3, with a tentative D call TRBD1 (6 bases). Germline lookup yields CDR1 SGHRS and CDR2 YFSETQ. CDR3 size: 16 residues. The germline V and J ends were trimmed by 4 bases and 0 bases, with 14 bases remaining between them. Written as DNA, the CDR3 is TGCGCCAGCAGCAAGACGACAGGACTCTCTGGAAACACCATATATTTT. This encodes CASSKTTGLSGNTIYF.

The chain links TRBV19 to TRBJ2-1, with TRBD2 matching over 9 bases. The CDR3 runs 14 residues. Germline V gene data show CDR1 as LNHDA and CDR2 as SQIVND (reference sequence). The V segment lost 3 bases and the J segment 6 bases; nucleotides outside the gene matches: 3. CDR3 protein: CASSIPLAGNEQFF. The CDR3 DNA follows: TGTGCCAGTAGTATTCCACTAGCGGGCAATGAGCAGTTCTTC.

The chain combines TRBV30 with TRBJ2-1; 7 positions agree with TRBD2. This CDR3 has 14 residues. V was clipped by 4 bases and J by 7 bases; unmatched bases: 10. In germline, CDR1 is GTSNPN, CDR2 SVGIG (reference sequence). The CDR3 bases are TGTGCCTGGATCCGCTCGGGACTAATAAATGAGCAGTTCTTC. This translates into CAWIRSGLINEQFF.

This clone has only a few counts. This rearrangement joins TRBV7-9 to TRBJ2-7; TRBD1 matches at 9 bases. There are 15 residues in the CDR3. V shed 5 bases, J shed 3 bases, and the junction held 8 bases outside the gene matches. Per the germline V gene, CDR1 is SEHNR and CDR2 is FQNEAQ (reference sequence). For the CDR3, the DNA is TGTGCCAGCAGCCAGGGGACAGGGCCTTTCTACGAGCAGTACTTC. Translated: CASSQGTGPFYEQYF. Full variable domain (outside the CDR3, taken from reference TRBV7-9 and TRBJ2-7): DTGVSQNPRHKITKRGQNVTFRCDPISEHNRLYWYRQTLGQGPEFLTYFQNEAQLEKSRLLSDRFSAERPKGSFSTLEIQRTEQGDSAMYLCASSQGTGPFYEQYFGPGTRLTVT.

The V and J genes are TRBV9 and TRBJ2-1, with unresolved D. The V end lost 6 bases, the J end lost 4 bases, and 17 bases lay between the germline ends. Germline CDR1 and CDR2: SGDLS and YYNGEE. The CDR3 totals 15 residues. The CDR3 sequence is CASTGTEKTYNEQFF. CDR3 nucleotides: TGTGCCAGCACCGGAACAGAAAAGACGTACAATGAGCAGTTCTTC.

V and J are TRBV19 and TRBJ1-5; 7 bases are shared with TRBD1. The CDR3 covers 17 residues. J gave up 2 bases and V 4 bases, and 11 bases lay outside the gene matches. Per the germline V gene, CDR1 is LNHDA and CDR2 is SQIVND (reference sequence). CDR3 region: CASSRFSTGFRNQPQHF. CDR3 DNA sequence: TGTGCCAGTAGTAGATTCTCGACAGGGTTTCGCAATCAGCCCCAGCATTTT.

The chain carries TRBV19 and TRBJ1-4; possibly TRBD1 for D (5 bases). The V end was cut by 5 bases, the J end by 0 bases, with 10 bases between. CDR1 LNHDA and CDR2 SQIVND come from the germline V gene (reference sequence). The CDR3 has 15 residues. CDR3 in amino acids: CASSWRGATNEKLFF. The CDR3 DNA sequence: TGTGCCAGTAGTTGGAGGGGCGCAACTAATGAAAAACTGTTTTTT.

The V and J genes are TRBV7-2 and TRBJ2-1; D perhaps matches TRBD2 (6 bases). The CDR3 runs 15 residues. V dropped 6 bases and J dropped 5 bases, with 17 bases sitting between them. Germline CDR1 and CDR2: SGHTA and FQGNSA. CDR3 sequence: CASRYTGTSHNEQFF. DNA for the CDR3: TGTGCCAGCAGATATACCGGGACTTCACACAATGAGCAGTTCTTC.

V gene TRBV6-6 combines with J gene TRBJ2-7; 11 bases match TRBD2. Germline V CDR1 and CDR2: MNHNY, SVGAGI (reference sequence). The CDR3 spans 15 residues. Trimming at V came to 5 bases and at J to 4 bases, leaving 7 bases not matched to a gene. DNA for the CDR3: TGTGCCAGCAGTGCCGGGACTAGCGGACCGTACGAGCAGTACTTC. Translated: CASSAGTSGPYEQYF.

The chain links TRBV24-1 to TRBJ2-5, with unresolved D. There are 12 residues in the CDR3. V lost 5 bases, J lost 5 bases, and 8 bases lay in between. Germline CDR1 KGHDR, CDR2 SFDVKD. The DNA of the CDR3 is TGTGCCACCAGTGGGGGTGACGAGACCCAGTACTTC. Protein: CATSGGDETQYF.

The V call is TRBV11-2, the J call TRBJ2-7; 8 positions agree with TRBD2. The CDR3 sequence is 13 residues long. Germline values: CDR1 SGHAT, CDR2 FQNNGV. With V trimmed by 3 bases and J by 3 bases, 1 base remained unmatched. The CDR3 DNA reads TGTGCCAGCAGCTTCGGGACTAGCTACGAGCAGTACTTC. Protein product: CASSFGTSYEQYF.

This sequence joins TRBV16 and TRBJ2-5, with TRBD2 matching 7 bases. In germline, CDR1 is KGHSY, CDR2 FQNENV. The CDR3 covers 15 residues. V was clipped by 0 bases and J by 4 bases; unmatched bases: 5. The CDR3 loop reads CASSQSPGRLETQYF. The CDR3 DNA reads TGTGCCAGCAGCCAATCTCCCGGGAGGCTAGAGACCCAGTACTTC. Using reference TRBV16 and TRBJ2-5 for the parts outside the CDR3, the full variable domain is GEEVAQTPKHLVRGEGQKAKLYCAPIKGHSYVFWYQQVLKNEFKFLISFQNENVFDETGMPKERFSAKCLPNSPCSLEIQATKLEDSAVYFCASSQSPGRLETQYFGPGTRLLVL.

This chain links TRBV29-1 with TRBJ2-3; 7 nucleotides match TRBD1. This CDR3 contains 15 residues. Per germline, CDR1 SQVTM and CDR2 ANQGSEA. V lost 6 bases to trimming and J lost 3 bases; unmatched junction nucleotides: 12. CDR3 sequence (DNA): TGCAGCGTCCTACGACAGGGTTTAGGAACAGATACGCAGTATTTT. Its translation: CSVLRQGLGTDTQYF.

The J gene is TRBJ1-4, the V gene TRBV11-2; no firm D call. From germline, CDR1 is SGHAT and CDR2 FQNNGV. This CDR3 region has 12 residues. With 0 bases removed from V and 10 bases from J, the gap between germline ends came to 6 bases. DNA of the CDR3: TGTGCCAGCAGCTTAGATCGTGGAAAACTGTTTTTT. Residues: CASSLDRGKLFF.

This clone rates as medium-sized. This chain uses TRBV6-2 or TRBV6-3 with TRBJ2-1; 11 bases line up with TRBD2. This CDR3 region has 16 residues. Germline CDR1 and CDR2: MNHEY and SVGEGT. With V trimmed by 4 bases and J by 9 bases, 11 bases remained unmatched. The CDR3 spells CASSFILAGEGGEQFF. The CDR3 bases are TGTGCCAGCAGTTTCATACTAGCGGGAGAGGGGGGTGAGCAGTTCTTC.

The chain links TRBV5-1 to TRBJ2-3, with D tentatively TRBD1 (5 bases). CDR1 and CDR2 (germline): SGHRS, YFSETQ. The CDR3 sequence is 15 residues long. Trimming left V 0 bases short and J 1 base short, with 9 bases between. In DNA, the CDR3 is TGCGCCAGCAGCTTGGAGGGGTACGGCACAGATACGCAGTATTTT. Residues: CASSLEGYGTDTQYF.

This clone was observed a handful of times. The chain links TRBV5-6 to TRBJ2-7, with D unresolved. The length of the CDR3 is 16 residues. Trimming left V 2 bases short and J 7 bases short, with 22 bases between. CDR1 is SGHDT and CDR2 is YYEEEE in the germline V gene. In DNA form, the CDR3 reads TGTGCCAGCAGCTTCTATGGGCTACGAGTTTCCGGGGAGCAGTACTTC. Amino acid sequence: CASSFYGLRVSGEQYF.

V gene TRBV5-1 combines with J gene TRBJ1-5; TRBD1 aligns across 9 bases. J lost 4 bases, V lost 2 bases, and 4 bases had no gene match. The CDR3 is 15 amino acids. In germline, CDR1 is SGHRS, CDR2 YFSETQ. The CDR3 DNA reads as TGCGCCAGCAGCTTACAGGGGGCGCGAAATCAGCCCCAGCATTTT. Translating gives CASSLQGARNQPQHF.

This sequence joins TRBV10-2 and TRBJ2-5; D possibly uses TRBD1 or TRBD2 (5 bases each). Germline loops: CDR1 WSHSY, CDR2 SAAADI. V lost 5 bases and J 3 bases, leaving 16 bases between the germline ends. This CDR3 has 15 amino acids. CDR3 loop: CASSSALGVKETQYF. The CDR3 bases are TGCGCCAGCAGTTCCGCCCTGGGGGTTAAAGAGACCCAGTACTTC.

The chain joins TRBV7-3 to TRBJ1-2; D is uncertain. CDR3 length: 12 residues. Trimming removed 5 bases at V and 8 bases at J, with 12 bases between. Germline V gene sequence: CDR1 SGHTA, CDR2 FQGTGA. CDR3 region: CASSGSLGGYTF. CDR3 in DNA: TGTGCCAGCAGCGGCTCACTGGGGGGCTACACCTTC.

The chain uses TRBV30 and TRBJ1-5; D remains ambiguous. Looked up from germline, CDR1 is GTSNPN and CDR2 is SVGIG (reference sequence). Trimming took 2 bases from V and 6 from J, leaving 14 bases between them. The CDR3 is made up of 14 amino acids. CDR3 DNA: TGTGCCTGGAGTAGGGTGGCCTCGCCTCAGCCCCAGCATTTT. Amino acid sequence: CAWSRVASPQPQHF.

Only one count was recorded for this clone. This sequence joins TRBV19 and TRBJ2-6, with D possibly TRBD2 on 5 matching bases. CDR1 LNHDA and CDR2 SQIVND come from the germline V gene (reference sequence). The CDR3 spans 14 residues. The V gene lost 10 bases and the J gene lost 0 bases, with 10 bases spanning the gap. For the CDR3, the DNA is TGTGCCACCTCCAGCGGCTCTGGGGCCAACGTCCTGACTTTC. Its protein product is CATSSGSGANVLTF.

The gene calls are TRBV5-1 and TRBJ1-4; TRBD1 agrees at 11 bases. The CDR3 is 16 amino acids. With V trimmed by 4 bases and J by 8 bases, 10 bases remained unmatched. Germline CDR1 is SGHRS and CDR2 is YFSETQ. DNA for the CDR3: TGCGCCAGCAGCCCCGGACAGGGGGCGATTAGGGAAAAACTGTTTTTT. It is translated as CASSPGQGAIREKLFF. The whole variable domain, filled in from reference TRBV5-1 and TRBJ1-4, reads KAGVTQTPRYLIKTRGQQVTLSCSPISGHRSVSWYQQTPGQGLQFLFEYFSETQRNKGNFPGRFSGRQFSNSRSEMNVSTLELGDSALYLCASSPGQGAIREKLFFGSGTQLSVL.

This clone was seen at least ten times. The chain recombines TRBV4-2 with TRBJ1-1; D remains ambiguous. The CDR3 has 12 residues. Trimming shortened V by 4 bases and J by 8 bases, and 11 bases separated the two germline ends. Looked up from germline, CDR1 is LGHNA and CDR2 is YNFKEQ. The DNA of the CDR3 is TGTGCCAGCAGCCTACCGGGCCCCGAAGCTTTCTTT. Translation gives CASSLPGPEAFF.

The chain joins TRBV7-9 to TRBJ1-1; D gene unclear. V lost 3 bases to trimming and J lost 3 bases, with 11 bases between them. The CDR3 runs to 14 residues. Germline V CDR1 and CDR2: SEHNR, FQNEAQ (reference sequence). The CDR3 nucleotides are TGTGCCAGCAGCTTTGAGGTTTCGGACACTGAAGCTTTCTTT. This gives the protein CASSFEVSDTEAFF.

This clone was seen just once. J is TRBJ2-6 and V is TRBV7-9; 12 bases are shared with TRBD2. V gave up 0 bases and J gave up 0 bases; unmatched junction bases: 3. This CDR3 is 19 amino acids long. The germline CDR1 and CDR2 sequences are SEHNR and FQNEAQ (reference sequence). The CDR3 DNA sequence: TGTGCCAGCAGCTTAGCCGGGACTAGCGGGCCCTCTGGGGCCAACGTCCTGACTTTC. Protein sequence: CASSLAGTSGPSGANVLTF.

On this clone: One junction end disagrees with the germline gene, perhaps due to a read error. The rearrangement joins TRBV7-3 to TRBJ1-5; D is undetermined. Per the germline V gene, CDR1 is SGHTA and CDR2 is FQGTGA. The CDR3 has 9 amino acids. CDR3 loop: CASSLVSNF. The DNA for the CDR3 is TGTGCCAGCAGCCTCGTAAGTAATTTT.

The gene calls are TRBV2 and TRBJ1-5; TRBD1 matches at 8 bases. The CDR3 contains 15 residues. Germline values: CDR1 SNHLY, CDR2 FYNNEI. After removal of 5 bases from V and 6 bases from J, the junction contained 9 bases not matched to a gene. The CDR3 loop is CASSPQGEVSQPQHF. The CDR3 nucleotides are TGTGCCAGCAGTCCACAGGGGGAAGTAAGTCAGCCCCAGCATTTT. The whole variable domain, remainder taken from reference TRBV2 and TRBJ1-5, is EPEVTQTPSHQVTQMGQEVILRCVPISNHLYFYWYRQILGQKVEFLVSFYNNEISEKSEIFDDQFSVERPDGSNFTLKIRSTKLEDSAMYFCASSPQGEVSQPQHFGDGTRLSIL.

The chain links TRBV12-5 to TRBJ2-3; 12 bases are a match to TRBD2. The CDR3 loop spans 17 amino acids. V lost 6 bases and J lost 4; bases outside the gene matches: 11. The germline V gene encodes CDR1 LGHNT and CDR2 FRNRAP. The CDR3 coding sequence is TGTGCTAGTGGCCCAGGACTTCTAGCGGGAGGGCCAGATACGCAGTATTTT. Its protein is CASGPGLLAGGPDTQYF.

J is TRBJ2-7 and V is TRBV6-2 or TRBV6-3; D remains unclear. This CDR3 has 12 amino acids. The V and J ends lost 4 bases and 4 bases respectively, with 8 bases between them. The germline V gene encodes CDR1 MNHEY and CDR2 SVGEGT. CDR3: CASSLVVYEQYF. In DNA, the CDR3 is TGTGCCAGCAGTTTAGTTGTATACGAGCAGTACTTC.